What follows is one T cell receptor (beta chain) and its context. TCRdb's table, derived via immunoSEQ multiplex PCR, lists solely in-frame clones and lacks some. The sample has 150,000 or so clones; around 76% are singletons. The data derive from a study of blood T cell repertoires in COVID-19. Per germline, CDR1 MDHEN and CDR2 SYDVKM. V was clipped by 4 bases and J by 2 bases; unmatched bases: 7. CDR3 size: 15 residues. The sequencing sample was made of peripheral blood. This chain uses TRBV28 with TRBJ1-2; TRBD1 matches at 7 bases. The clonotype comes from a woman between 65 and 79 years old with acute or convalescent COVID-19. CDR3 loop: CASSSGTVPNYGYTF. The CDR3 DNA reads as TGTGCCAGCAGTTCAGGGACAGTCCCCAACTATGGCTACACCTTC.